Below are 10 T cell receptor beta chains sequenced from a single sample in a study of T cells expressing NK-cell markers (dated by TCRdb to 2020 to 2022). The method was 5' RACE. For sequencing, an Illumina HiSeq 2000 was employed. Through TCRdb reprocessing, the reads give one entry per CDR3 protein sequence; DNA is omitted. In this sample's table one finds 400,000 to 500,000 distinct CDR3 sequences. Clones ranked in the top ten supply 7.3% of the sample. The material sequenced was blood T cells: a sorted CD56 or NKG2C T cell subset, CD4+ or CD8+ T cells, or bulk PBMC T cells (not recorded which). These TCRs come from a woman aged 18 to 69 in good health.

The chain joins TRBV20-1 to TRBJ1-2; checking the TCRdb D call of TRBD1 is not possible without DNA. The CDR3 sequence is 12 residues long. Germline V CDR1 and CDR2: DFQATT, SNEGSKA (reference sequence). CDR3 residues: CSAIRADYGYTF.

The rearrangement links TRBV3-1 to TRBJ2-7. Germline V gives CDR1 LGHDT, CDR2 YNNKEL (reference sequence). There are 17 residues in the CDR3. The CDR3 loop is CASSQDSASESSYEQYF.

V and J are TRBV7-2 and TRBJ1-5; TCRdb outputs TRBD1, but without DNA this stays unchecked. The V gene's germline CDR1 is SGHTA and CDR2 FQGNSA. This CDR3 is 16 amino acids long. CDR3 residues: CASSSPGQHSNQPQHF.

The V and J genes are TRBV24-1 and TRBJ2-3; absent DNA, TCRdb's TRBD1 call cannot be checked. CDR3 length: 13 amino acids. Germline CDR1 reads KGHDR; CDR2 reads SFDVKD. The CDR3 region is CATSDLRGSAQYF.

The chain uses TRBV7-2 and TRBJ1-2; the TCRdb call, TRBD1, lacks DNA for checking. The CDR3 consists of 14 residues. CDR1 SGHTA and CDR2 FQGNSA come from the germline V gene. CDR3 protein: CASSSGTGEKGYTF.

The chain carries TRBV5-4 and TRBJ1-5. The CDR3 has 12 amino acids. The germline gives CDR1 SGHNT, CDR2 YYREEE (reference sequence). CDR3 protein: CASSRQGQPQHF.

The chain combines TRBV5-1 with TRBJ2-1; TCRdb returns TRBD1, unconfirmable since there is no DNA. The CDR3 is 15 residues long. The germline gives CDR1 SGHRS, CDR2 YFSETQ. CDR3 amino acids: CASSFGQGATNEQFF.

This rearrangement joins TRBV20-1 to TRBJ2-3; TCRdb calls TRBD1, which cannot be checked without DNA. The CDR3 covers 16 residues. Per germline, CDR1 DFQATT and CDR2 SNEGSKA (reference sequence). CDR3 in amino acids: CSARDSGGPDTDTQYF.

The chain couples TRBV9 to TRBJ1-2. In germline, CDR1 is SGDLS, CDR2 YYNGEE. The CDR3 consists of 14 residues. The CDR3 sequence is CASSVATANYGYTF.

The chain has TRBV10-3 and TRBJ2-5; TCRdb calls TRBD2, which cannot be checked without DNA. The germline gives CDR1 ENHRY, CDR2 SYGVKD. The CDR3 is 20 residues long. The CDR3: CAISELDIGTVAGGIETQYF.